The 5 T cell receptor beta chains reported below all come from one sample, sequenced in a study of cytomegalovirus exposure and HLA in healthy donors. Only in-frame clones appear in the TCRdb table, and some are missing; sequencing was by immunoSEQ multiplex PCR. Counted here are under 200,000 clones, about 90% occurring once; the ten biggest clones make up approximately 2.9%. Sequences were obtained from PBMCs. Receptors were obtained from a woman younger than 35 in good health and CMV-seropositive.

The CDR3 nucleotides read TGTGCCAGCGGGCGAGAGGGCTCCTACGAGCAGTACTTC. Translating gives CASGREGSYEQYF. The rearrangement uses TRBV6-1 and TRBJ2-7; the D gene is possibly TRBD2 (5 bases). Looked up from germline, CDR1 is MNHNS and CDR2 is SASEGT. Trimming removed 8 bases from V and 0 bases from J, with 11 bases in between. This CDR3 has 13 amino acids.

This chain links TRBV7-2 with TRBJ2-7, with TRBD1 matching 8 bases. With V trimmed by 2 bases and J by 1 base, 7 bases remained unmatched. CDR3 length: 16 amino acids. The germline V gene encodes CDR1 SGHTA and CDR2 FQGNSA. For the CDR3, the DNA is TGTGCCAGCAGCTTATACGGGACAGGTTCGTCCTACGAGCAGTACTTC. Translated, it gives CASSLYGTGSSYEQYF.

In nucleotides, the CDR3 is TGTGCCAGCAGCTTGGCGGGGGGGACAGATACGCAGTATTTT. Translation gives CASSLAGGTDTQYF. This chain uses TRBV7-9 with TRBJ2-3; 9 nucleotides match TRBD2. The length of the CDR3 is 14 residues. Germline V gene data show CDR1 as SEHNR and CDR2 as FQNEAQ (reference sequence). V gave up 3 bases and J gave up 3 bases; unmatched junction bases: 1.

This sequence joins TRBV7-8 and TRBJ2-7; tentative D call: TRBD1 (6 bases). Germline CDR1 and CDR2: SGHVS and FQNEAQ. CDR3 length equals 13 residues. The ends were cut back, 5 bases at V and 3 bases at J, with 11 bases in the middle. CDR3 residues: CASSMRQVYEQYF. CDR3 coding DNA: TGTGCCAGCAGCATGCGACAGGTCTACGAGCAGTACTTC.

The chain combines TRBV19 with TRBJ2-1, with 9 bases fitting TRBD2. This CDR3 is built from 16 residues. V lost 5 bases to trimming and J lost 4 bases; unmatched junction nucleotides: 9. Germline V lookup: CDR1 LNHDA, CDR2 SQIVND (reference sequence). CDR3 sequence: CASSRSLAGRYNEQFF. The CDR3 DNA is TGTGCCAGTAGTCGCAGTCTAGCGGGGAGATACAATGAGCAGTTCTTC.